A selection of T cell receptor beta chains follows, all from one sample in a study of blood T cells in healthy people across ages. TCRdb re-analysed the 5' RACE reads in MiXCR, keeping a single row per CDR3 protein. Among around 700,000 distinct CDR3 sequences, 25% were seen once, and the ten largest hold more than 7.5%. This sample also appeared in a second study, on T cells of mothers and their children.

The sample comprised blood. The receptors derive from a boy aged 5-17 years in good health. The CDR3 runs from the conserved cysteine through the conserved F or W. D genes are given only for firm matches. Clone size is given for some rows only: seen once, a few or many times, or a class if the clone is expanded.

D gene: NA; clone size: NA; V gene: TRBV7-2; J gene: TRBJ2-6; CDR3 DNA: TGTGCCAGCAGCTTTGGAGTTACAGTTATACACTCTGGGGCCAACGTCCTGACTTTC; CDR3 protein: CASSFGVTVIHSGANVLTF
D gene: NA; clone size: NA; V gene: TRBV7-6; J gene: TRBJ2-7; CDR3 DNA: TGTGCCAGCAGCCAACCGGGGTCCACCTACGAGCAGTACTTC; CDR3 protein: CASSQPGSTYEQYF
D gene: TRBD1; clone size: NA; V gene: TRBV3-1; J gene: TRBJ1-1; CDR3 DNA: TGTGCCAGCAGCCAATGGGACAGGCTGAACACTGAAGCTTTCTTT; CDR3 protein: CASSQWDRLNTEAFF
D gene: NA; clone size: NA; V gene: TRBV6-6; J gene: TRBJ2-7; CDR3 DNA: TGTGCCAGCGCGTTGGACAGTTCCTACGAGCAGTACTTC; CDR3 protein: CASALDSSYEQYF
D gene: NA; clone size: NA; V gene: TRBV6-5; J gene: TRBJ2-7; CDR3 DNA: TGTGCCAGCAGACAGGAATACGAGCAGTACTTC; CDR3 protein: CASRQEYEQYF
D gene: TRBD1; clone size: NA; V gene: TRBV5-6; J gene: TRBJ2-1; CDR3 DNA: TGTGCCAGCAGCTTGAGGGACAGGGTGGGATATGAGCAGTTCTTC; CDR3 protein: CASSLRDRVGYEQFF
D gene: NA; clone size: few; V gene: TRBV20-1; J gene: TRBJ2-7; CDR3 DNA: TGCAGTGCTAATTCCCCAAACAATCTCCACGAGCAGTACTTC; CDR3 protein: CSANSPNNLHEQYF
D gene: TRBD1; clone size: NA; V gene: TRBV15; J gene: TRBJ1-2; CDR3 DNA: TGTGCCACAGATCCAGGGGGCCCCTATTCTTATGGCTACACCTTC; CDR3 protein: CATDPGGPYSYGYTF
D gene: TRBD1; clone size: few; V gene: TRBV12-3/TRBV12-4; J gene: TRBJ1-4; CDR3 DNA: TGTGCCAGCAGTTTGGACAGGGGATCAACTAATGAAAAACTGTTTTTT; CDR3 protein: CASSLDRGSTNEKLFF
D gene: NA; clone size: NA; V gene: TRBV20-1; J gene: TRBJ2-5; CDR3 DNA: TGCAGTGCTAGGGGGCGAGGCGTCCTCCAAGAGACCCAGTACTTC; CDR3 protein: CSARGRGVLQETQYF
D gene: NA; clone size: NA; V gene: TRBV6-5; J gene: TRBJ1-3; CDR3 DNA: TGTGCCAGCAAGGATCCTGGGGGAACAGGAAACACCATATATTTT; CDR3 protein: CASKDPGGTGNTIYF
D gene: TRBD2; clone size: few; V gene: TRBV20-1; J gene: TRBJ2-7; CDR3 DNA: TGCAGTGCTAGAGAAAGCGGGAGGGCCCACGAGCAGTACTTC; CDR3 protein: CSARESGRAHEQYF
D gene: NA; clone size: few; V gene: TRBV9; J gene: TRBJ1-2; CDR3 DNA: TGTGCCAGCAGCGCGGGAAAGGGGAACTATGGCTACACCTTC; CDR3 protein: CASSAGKGNYGYTF
D gene: TRBD1; clone size: few; V gene: TRBV6-6; J gene: TRBJ1-5; CDR3 DNA: TGTGCCAGCAGTTACGGTTCACAGGGGCTAAATCGGCCCCAGCATTTT; CDR3 protein: CASSYGSQGLNRPQHF
D gene: NA; clone size: NA; V gene: TRBV29-1; J gene: TRBJ2-3; CDR3 DNA: TGCAGCGCCGCCAGAGGCCTTAGCACAGATACGCAGTATTTT; CDR3 protein: CSAARGLSTDTQYF
D gene: NA; clone size: NA; V gene: TRBV29-1; J gene: TRBJ1-1; CDR3 DNA: TGCAGCGCCAACCCTACGGGGATGCCGAACACTGAAGCTTTCTTT; CDR3 protein: CSANPTGMPNTEAFF
D gene: NA; clone size: few; V gene: TRBV12-5; J gene: TRBJ2-3; CDR3 DNA: TGTGCTAGTGGCCCGCCAGGCGATACGCAGTATTTT; CDR3 protein: CASGPPGDTQYF
D gene: TRBD1; clone size: NA; V gene: TRBV12-3/TRBV12-4; J gene: TRBJ1-2; CDR3 DNA: TGTGCCAGCAGTTTCATCAACAGGGGGGACGGAAGCTATGGCTACACCTTC; CDR3 protein: CASSFINRGDGSYGYTF
D gene: TRBD2; clone size: few; V gene: TRBV5-5; J gene: TRBJ2-1; CDR3 DNA: TGTGCCAGCAGCTTTACGGGCGGGAGAGGCAATGAGCAGTTCTTC; CDR3 protein: CASSFTGGRGNEQFF
D gene: NA; clone size: NA; V gene: TRBV15; J gene: TRBJ1-5; CDR3 DNA: TGTGCCACCAGCAGAGAGCGGTCGGGGATAAATCAGCCCCAGCATTTT; CDR3 protein: CATSRERSGINQPQHF
D gene: NA; clone size: NA; V gene: TRBV10-3; J gene: TRBJ2-7; CDR3 DNA: TGTGCCATCAGTGAAGGACACTCCTACGAGCAGTACTTC; CDR3 protein: CAISEGHSYEQYF
D gene: NA; clone size: many; V gene: TRBV4-3; J gene: TRBJ2-5; CDR3 DNA: TGTGCCAGCAGCCAAGATCTTCGGGAGACCCAGTACTTC; CDR3 protein: CASSQDLRETQYF
D gene: TRBD1; clone size: NA; V gene: TRBV20-1; J gene: TRBJ2-4; CDR3 DNA: TGCAGTGCTATAGGGACAGGGTCTTCGCACATTCAGTACTTC; CDR3 protein: CSAIGTGSSHIQYF
D gene: TRBD1; clone size: NA; V gene: TRBV4-1; J gene: TRBJ2-5; CDR3 DNA: TGCGCCAGCAGAGGGACAGTTCTGGAGACCCAGTACTTC; CDR3 protein: CASRGTVLETQYF
D gene: NA; clone size: NA; V gene: TRBV11-2; J gene: TRBJ2-5; CDR3 DNA: TGTGCCAGCAGATCCAACCTAGATGTTGATGAGACCCAGTACTTC; CDR3 protein: CASRSNLDVDETQYF
D gene: NA; clone size: NA; V gene: TRBV11-3; J gene: TRBJ2-7; CDR3 DNA: TGTGCCAGCAGCTATCGTGGGGCAGCTTCCTACGAGCAGTACTTC; CDR3 protein: CASSYRGAASYEQYF
D gene: NA; clone size: NA; V gene: TRBV20-1; J gene: TRBJ2-3; CDR3 DNA: TGCAGTGCTTACAGGGATACGCAGTATTTT; CDR3 protein: CSAYRDTQYF
D gene: NA; clone size: few; V gene: TRBV7-2; J gene: TRBJ2-7; CDR3 DNA: TGTGCCAGCAGCTTAGCGCAAGACTTGGGGACCCTTTCCTACGAGCAGTACTTC; CDR3 protein: CASSLAQDLGTLSYEQYF
D gene: TRBD2; clone size: NA; V gene: TRBV12-3/TRBV12-4; J gene: TRBJ2-1; CDR3 DNA: TGTGCCAGCAGTTTGGGGACTAACGCGGGTGAGCAGTTCTTC; CDR3 protein: CASSLGTNAGEQFF